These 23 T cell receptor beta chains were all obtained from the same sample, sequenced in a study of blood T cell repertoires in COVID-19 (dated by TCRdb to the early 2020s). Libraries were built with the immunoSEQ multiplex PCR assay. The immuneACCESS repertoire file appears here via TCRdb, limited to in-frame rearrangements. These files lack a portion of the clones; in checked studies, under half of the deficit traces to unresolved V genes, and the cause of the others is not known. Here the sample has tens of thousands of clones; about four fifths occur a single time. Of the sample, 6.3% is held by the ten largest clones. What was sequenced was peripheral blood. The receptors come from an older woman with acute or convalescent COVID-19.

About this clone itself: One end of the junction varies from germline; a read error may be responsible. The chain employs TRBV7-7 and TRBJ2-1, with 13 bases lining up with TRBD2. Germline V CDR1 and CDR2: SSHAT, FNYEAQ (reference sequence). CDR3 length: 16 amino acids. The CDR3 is CASSLTSGGVGNEQFF. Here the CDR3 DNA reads TGTGCTAGCAGCCTAACTAGCGGGGGGGTCGGCAATGAGCAGTTCTTC. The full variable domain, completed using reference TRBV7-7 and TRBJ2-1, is GAGVSQSPRYKVTKRGQDVTLRCDPISSHATLYWYQQALGQGPEFLTYFNYEAQPDKSGLPSDRFSAERPEGSISTLTIQRTEQRDSAMYRCASSLTSGGVGNEQFFGPGTRLTVL.

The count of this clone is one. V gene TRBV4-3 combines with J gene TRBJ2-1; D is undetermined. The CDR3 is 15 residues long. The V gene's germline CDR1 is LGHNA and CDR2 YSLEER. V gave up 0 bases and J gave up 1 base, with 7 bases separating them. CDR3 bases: TGCGCCAGCAGCCAAGAGGAGTTATCCTACAATGAGCAGTTCTTC. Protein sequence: CASSQEELSYNEQFF.

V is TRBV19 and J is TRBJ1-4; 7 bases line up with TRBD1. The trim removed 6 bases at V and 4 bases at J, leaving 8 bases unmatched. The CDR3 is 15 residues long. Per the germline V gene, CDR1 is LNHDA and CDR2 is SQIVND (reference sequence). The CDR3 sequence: CASRVQGTFNEKLFF. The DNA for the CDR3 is TGTGCCAGTAGGGTACAGGGGACGTTTAATGAAAAACTGTTTTTT.

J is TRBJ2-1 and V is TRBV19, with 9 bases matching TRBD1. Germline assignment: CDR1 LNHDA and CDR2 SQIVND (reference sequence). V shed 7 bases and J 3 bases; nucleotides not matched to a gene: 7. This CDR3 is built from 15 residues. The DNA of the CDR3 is TGTGCCAGTAAGGACAGGGGTGGAAACTACAATGAGCAGTTCTTC. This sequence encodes CASKDRGGNYNEQFF.

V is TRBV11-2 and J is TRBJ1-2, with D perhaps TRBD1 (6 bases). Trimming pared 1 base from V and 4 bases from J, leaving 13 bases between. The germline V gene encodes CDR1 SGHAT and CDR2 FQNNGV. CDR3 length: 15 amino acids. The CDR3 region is CASSLARMDSYGYTF. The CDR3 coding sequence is TGTGCCAGCAGCTTAGCCCGGATGGACAGCTATGGCTACACCTTC.

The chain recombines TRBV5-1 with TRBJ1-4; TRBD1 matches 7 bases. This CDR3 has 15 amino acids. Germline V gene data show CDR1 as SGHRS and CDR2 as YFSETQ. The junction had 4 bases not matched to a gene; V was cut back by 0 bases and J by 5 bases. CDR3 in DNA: TGCGCCAGCAGCTTGGGACAGGGAGAGAATGAAAAACTGTTTTTT. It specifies CASSLGQGENEKLFF.

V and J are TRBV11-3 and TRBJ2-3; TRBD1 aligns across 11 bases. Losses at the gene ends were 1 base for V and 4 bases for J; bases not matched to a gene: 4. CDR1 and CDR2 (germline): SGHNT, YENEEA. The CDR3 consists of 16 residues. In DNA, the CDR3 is TGTGCCAGCAGCTTAGGAGGGACAGGGGGTTCAGATACGCAGTATTTT. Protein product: CASSLGGTGGSDTQYF.

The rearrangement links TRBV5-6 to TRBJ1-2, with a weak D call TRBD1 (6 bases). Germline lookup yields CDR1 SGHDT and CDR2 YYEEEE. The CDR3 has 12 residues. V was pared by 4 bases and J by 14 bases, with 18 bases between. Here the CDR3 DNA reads TGTGCCAGCAGCCAAAACAGGGACGCGGAAACCTTC. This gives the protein CASSQNRDAETF.

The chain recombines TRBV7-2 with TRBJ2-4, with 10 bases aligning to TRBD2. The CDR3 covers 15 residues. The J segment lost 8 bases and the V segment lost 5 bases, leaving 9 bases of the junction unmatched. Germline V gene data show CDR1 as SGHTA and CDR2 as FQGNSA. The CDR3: CASSPAGGGADIQYF. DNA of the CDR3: TGTGCCAGCAGCCCAGCGGGGGGGGGCGCAGACATTCAGTACTTC.

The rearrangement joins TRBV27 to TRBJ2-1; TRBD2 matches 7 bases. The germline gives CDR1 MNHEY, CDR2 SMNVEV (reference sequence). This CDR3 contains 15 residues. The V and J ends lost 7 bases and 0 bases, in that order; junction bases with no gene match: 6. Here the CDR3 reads CASMFGRYSYNEQFF. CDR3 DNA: TGTGCCAGCATGTTCGGGAGGTACTCCTACAATGAGCAGTTCTTC.

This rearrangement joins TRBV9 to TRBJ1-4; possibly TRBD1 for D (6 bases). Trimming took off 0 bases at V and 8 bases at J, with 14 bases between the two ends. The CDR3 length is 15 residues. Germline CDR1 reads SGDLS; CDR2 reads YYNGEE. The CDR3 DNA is TGTGCCAGCAGCGTAGATGGGGGCCTAGAAGAAAAACTGTTTTTT. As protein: CASSVDGGLEEKLFF.

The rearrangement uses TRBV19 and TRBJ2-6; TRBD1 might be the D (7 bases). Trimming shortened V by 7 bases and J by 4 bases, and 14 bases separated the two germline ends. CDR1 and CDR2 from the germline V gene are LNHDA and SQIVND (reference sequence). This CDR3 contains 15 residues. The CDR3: CASKEGASGANVLTF. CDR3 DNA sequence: TGTGCCAGTAAGGAGGGGGCATCAGGGGCCAACGTCCTGACTTTC.

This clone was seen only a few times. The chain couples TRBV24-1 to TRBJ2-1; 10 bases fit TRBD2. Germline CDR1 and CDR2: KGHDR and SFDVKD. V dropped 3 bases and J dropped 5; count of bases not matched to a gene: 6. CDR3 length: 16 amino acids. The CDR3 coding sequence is TGTGCCACCAGTGATCGTAGCGGGGGGACGGACAATGAGCAGTTCTTC. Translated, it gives CATSDRSGGTDNEQFF.

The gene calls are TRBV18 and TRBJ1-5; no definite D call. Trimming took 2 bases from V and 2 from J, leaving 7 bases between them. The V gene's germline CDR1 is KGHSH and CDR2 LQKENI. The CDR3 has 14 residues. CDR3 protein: CASSPSSGNQPQHF. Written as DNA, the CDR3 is TGTGCCAGCTCACCATCTTCCGGCAATCAGCCCCAGCATTTT.

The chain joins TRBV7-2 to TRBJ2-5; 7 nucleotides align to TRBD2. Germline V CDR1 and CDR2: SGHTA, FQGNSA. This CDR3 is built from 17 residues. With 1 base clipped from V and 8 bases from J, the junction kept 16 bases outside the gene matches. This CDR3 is CASSLVSTGGGSGTQYF. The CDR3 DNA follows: TGTGCCAGCAGCTTAGTGTCTACTGGCGGGGGATCCGGCACCCAGTACTTC. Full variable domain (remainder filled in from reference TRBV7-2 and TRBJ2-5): GAGVSQSPSNKVTEKGKDVELRCDPISGHTALYWYRQSLGQGLEFLIYFQGNSAPDKSGLPSDRFSAERTGGSVSTLTIQRTQQEDSAVYLCASSLVSTGGGSGTQYFGPGTRLLVL.

The CDR3 sequence: CASTREGGQETQYF. For the CDR3, the DNA is TGTGCCAGCACAAGGGAAGGGGGCCAAGAGACCCAGTACTTC. The chain carries TRBV2 and TRBJ2-5, with D maybe TRBD1 (6 bases). Trimming took off 7 bases at V and 1 base at J, with 13 bases between the two ends. Per the germline V gene, CDR1 is SNHLY and CDR2 is FYNNEI. This CDR3 spans 14 amino acids.

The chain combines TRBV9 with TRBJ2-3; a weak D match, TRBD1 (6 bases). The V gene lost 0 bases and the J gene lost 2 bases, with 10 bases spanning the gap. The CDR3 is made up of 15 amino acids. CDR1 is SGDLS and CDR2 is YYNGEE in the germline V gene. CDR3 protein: CASSVGTVYTDTQYF. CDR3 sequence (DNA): TGTGCCAGCAGCGTAGGGACAGTGTACACAGATACGCAGTATTTT.

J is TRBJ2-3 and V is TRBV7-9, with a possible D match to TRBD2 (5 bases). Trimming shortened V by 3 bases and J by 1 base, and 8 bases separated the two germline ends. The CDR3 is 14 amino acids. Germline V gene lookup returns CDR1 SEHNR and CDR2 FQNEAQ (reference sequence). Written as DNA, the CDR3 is TGTGCCAGCAGCTTCTTCGGGGGCACAGATACGCAGTATTTT. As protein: CASSFFGGTDTQYF.

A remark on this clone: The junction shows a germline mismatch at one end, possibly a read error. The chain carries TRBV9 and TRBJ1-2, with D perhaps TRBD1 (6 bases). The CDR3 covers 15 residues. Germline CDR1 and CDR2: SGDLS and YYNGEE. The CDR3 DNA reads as TGTGCCCGCAGCCGCGGGGGGGCGGGGGTCTATGGCTACACCTTC. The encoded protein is CARSRGGAGVYGYTF.

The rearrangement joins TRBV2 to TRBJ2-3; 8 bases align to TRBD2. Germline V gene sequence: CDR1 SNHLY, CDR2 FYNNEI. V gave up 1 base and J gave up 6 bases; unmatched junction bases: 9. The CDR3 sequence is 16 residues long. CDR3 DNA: TGTGCCAGCAGTGAAGAATTGGCGGGGGGTCGGGATACGCAGTATTTT. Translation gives CASSEELAGGRDTQYF. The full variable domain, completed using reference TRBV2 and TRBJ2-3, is EPEVTQTPSHQVTQMGQEVILRCVPISNHLYFYWYRQILGQKVEFLVSFYNNEISEKSEIFDDQFSVERPDGSNFTLKIRSTKLEDSAMYFCASSEELAGGRDTQYFGPGTRLTVL.

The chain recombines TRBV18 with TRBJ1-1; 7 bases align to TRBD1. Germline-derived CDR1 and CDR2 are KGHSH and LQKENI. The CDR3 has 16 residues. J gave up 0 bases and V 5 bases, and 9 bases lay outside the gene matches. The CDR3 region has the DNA TGTGCCAGCTCATTCGGACAGGTTGATTTGAACACTGAAGCTTTCTTT. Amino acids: CASSFGQVDLNTEAFF.

The CDR3 reads CASSPSLIETQYF. CDR3 DNA sequence: TGTGCCAGCAGTCCCTCCCTTATTGAGACCCAGTACTTC. V is TRBV27 and J is TRBJ2-5; D gene uncertain. The CDR3 is made up of 13 amino acids. V dropped 5 bases and J dropped 5 bases, with 12 bases sitting between them. Germline V gives CDR1 MNHEY, CDR2 SMNVEV (reference sequence).

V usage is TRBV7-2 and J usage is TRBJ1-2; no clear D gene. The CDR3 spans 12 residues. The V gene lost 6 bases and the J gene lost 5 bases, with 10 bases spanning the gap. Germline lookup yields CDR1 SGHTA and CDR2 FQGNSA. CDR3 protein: CASSQSGYGYTF. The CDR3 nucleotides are TGTGCCAGCAGTCAATCCGGGTATGGCTACACCTTC.